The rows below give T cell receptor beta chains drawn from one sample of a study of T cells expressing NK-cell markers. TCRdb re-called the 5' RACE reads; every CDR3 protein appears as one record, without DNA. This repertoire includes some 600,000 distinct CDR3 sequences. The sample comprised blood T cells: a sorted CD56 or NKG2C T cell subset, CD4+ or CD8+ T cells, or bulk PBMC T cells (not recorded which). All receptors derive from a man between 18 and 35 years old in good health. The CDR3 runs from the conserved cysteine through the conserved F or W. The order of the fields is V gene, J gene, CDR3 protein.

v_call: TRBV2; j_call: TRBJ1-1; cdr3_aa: CASERGGTEAFF
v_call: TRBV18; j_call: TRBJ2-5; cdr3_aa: CASSPQRTSGKETQYF
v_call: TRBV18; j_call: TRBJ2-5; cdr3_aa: CASSPVAWEETQYF
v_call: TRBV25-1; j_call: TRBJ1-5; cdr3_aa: CASSEYENNQPQHF
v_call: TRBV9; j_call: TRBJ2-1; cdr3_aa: CASSAVHHRPSGDNEQFF
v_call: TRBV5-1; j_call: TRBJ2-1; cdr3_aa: CASSLEAGGGGEQFF
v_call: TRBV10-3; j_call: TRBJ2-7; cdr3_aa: CAISEGPLEQYF
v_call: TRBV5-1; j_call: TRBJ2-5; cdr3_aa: CASSLGGTGEETQYF
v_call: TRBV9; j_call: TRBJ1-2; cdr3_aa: CASSAGQGPIYGYTF
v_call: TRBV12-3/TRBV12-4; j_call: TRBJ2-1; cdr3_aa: CASSPGLAPYNEQFF
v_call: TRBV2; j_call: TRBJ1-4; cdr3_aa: CASNDPGPDFEKLFF
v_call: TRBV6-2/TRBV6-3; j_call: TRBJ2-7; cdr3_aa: CASSLYGGEVGEQYF
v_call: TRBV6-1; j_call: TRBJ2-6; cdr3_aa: CASSLAGGGTGANVLTF
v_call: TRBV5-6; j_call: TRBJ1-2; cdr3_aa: CASSLVGQGNGYTF
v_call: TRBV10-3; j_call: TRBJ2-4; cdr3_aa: CAISESPSGRPTAKNIQYF
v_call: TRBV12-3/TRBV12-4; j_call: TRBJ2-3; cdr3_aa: CASSSPSLAGALNTQYF
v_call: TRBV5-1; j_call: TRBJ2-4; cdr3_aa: CASSRRGLEDIQYF
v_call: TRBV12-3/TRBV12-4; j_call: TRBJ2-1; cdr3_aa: CASSISGGVNEQFF
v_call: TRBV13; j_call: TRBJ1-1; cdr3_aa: CASSFSGTEAFF
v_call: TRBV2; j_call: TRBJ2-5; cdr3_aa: CASRGQGETQYF
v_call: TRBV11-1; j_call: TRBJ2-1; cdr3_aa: CASSLVSDTRRGEQFF
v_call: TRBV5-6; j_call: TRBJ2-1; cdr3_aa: CASSVAGGRNNEQFF
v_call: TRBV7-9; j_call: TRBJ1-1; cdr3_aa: CASSLYRDSEPEAFF
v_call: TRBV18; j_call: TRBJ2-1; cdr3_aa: CASSMTGAGTFHEQFF
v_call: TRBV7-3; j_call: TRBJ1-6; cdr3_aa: CASSSLTGGRNSPLHF
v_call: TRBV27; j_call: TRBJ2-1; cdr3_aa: CASSLTVGSSYNEQFF
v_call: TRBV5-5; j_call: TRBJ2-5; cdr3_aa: CASSARQGFQETQYF
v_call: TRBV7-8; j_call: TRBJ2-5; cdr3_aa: CASSLGLAGVVETQYF
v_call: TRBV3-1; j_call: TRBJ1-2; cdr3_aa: CASSGRDRLHGYTF
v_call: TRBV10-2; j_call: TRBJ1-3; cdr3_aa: CASSEFAGPGNTIYF
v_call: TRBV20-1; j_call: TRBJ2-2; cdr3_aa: CSAIETSGYGELFF
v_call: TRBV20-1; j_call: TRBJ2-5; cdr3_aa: CSARDRGTTQETQYF
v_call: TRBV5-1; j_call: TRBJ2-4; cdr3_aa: CASSPEIRGNIQYF
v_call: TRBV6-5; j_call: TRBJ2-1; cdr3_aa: CASTSLAGEQFF
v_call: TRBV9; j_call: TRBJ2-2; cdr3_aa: CASSVRAGDRTGELFF
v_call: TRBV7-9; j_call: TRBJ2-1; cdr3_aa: CASSFLGVNNEQFF
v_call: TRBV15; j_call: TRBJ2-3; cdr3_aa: CASTQDTSTHTQYF
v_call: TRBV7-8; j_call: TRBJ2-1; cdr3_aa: CASSQGLATIDEQFF
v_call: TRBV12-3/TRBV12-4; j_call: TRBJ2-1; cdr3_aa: CASSGQGPLNEQFF
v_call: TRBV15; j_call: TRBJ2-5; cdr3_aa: CATSRGTSSETQYF
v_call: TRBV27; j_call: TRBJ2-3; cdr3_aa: CASSLSLSAGGTTDTQYF
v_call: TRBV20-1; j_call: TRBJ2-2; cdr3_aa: CSARTFGGNGELFF